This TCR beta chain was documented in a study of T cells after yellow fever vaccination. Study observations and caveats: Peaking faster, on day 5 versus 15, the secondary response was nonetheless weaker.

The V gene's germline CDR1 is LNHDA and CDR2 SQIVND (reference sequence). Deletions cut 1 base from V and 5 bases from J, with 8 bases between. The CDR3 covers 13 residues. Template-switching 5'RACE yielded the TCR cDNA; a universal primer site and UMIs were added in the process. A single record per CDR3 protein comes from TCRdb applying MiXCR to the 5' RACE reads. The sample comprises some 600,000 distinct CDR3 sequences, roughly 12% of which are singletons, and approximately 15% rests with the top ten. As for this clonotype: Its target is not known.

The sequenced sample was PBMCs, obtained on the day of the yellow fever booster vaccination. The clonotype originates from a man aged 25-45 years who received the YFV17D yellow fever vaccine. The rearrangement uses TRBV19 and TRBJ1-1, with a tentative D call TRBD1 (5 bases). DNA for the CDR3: TGTGCCAGTAGTATAGTAGGGGCGACTGAAGCTTTCTTT. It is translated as CASSIVGATEAFF.